Sequencing of this TCR beta chain was carried out in a study of shared clonotypes between healthy human individuals. Profiled with immunoSEQ multiplex PCR; TCRdb holds only in-frame clones, not every one. The sample has more than 1 million clones; approximately 78% are singletons. The CDR3 runs 14 residues. The germline CDR1 and CDR2 sequences are SGHTA and FQGNSA. Trimming cost V 5 bases and J 5 bases, with 13 bases left between them. It was into CD45RA+ naive and CD45RA-negative memory subsets that the CD4+ cells were split. V usage is TRBV7-2 and J usage is TRBJ2-1; the D is unclear. The specimen sequenced was memory CD4+ T cells from PBMCs. The subset denotes: CD45RA-negative fraction. This TCR derives from a man aged 18 to 35 in good health. Some clones in this sample may be carry-over from other donors' samples. The CDR3 bases are TGTGCCAGCAGCCCGAGCTATGGGGACAATGAGCAGTTCTTC. As protein: CASSPSYGDNEQFF.